These 21 T cell receptor beta chains came from one sample sequenced in a study of T cell responses to AZD1222 COVID-19 vaccine. TCRdb's copy holds only in-frame clones and misses some; the assay was immunoSEQ multiplex PCR. The sample yields roughly 110,000 clones, 92% seen once. The sequencing here drew on peripheral blood, taken 28 days after the second AZD1222 dose. The receptors stem from an adult who received the AZD1222 COVID-19 vaccine.

The genes are TRBV6-1 and TRBJ1-6, with D unresolved. Trimming stripped 0 bases from V and 14 bases from J, with 11 bases between. Germline lookup yields CDR1 MNHNS and CDR2 SASEGT. The CDR3 runs 13 residues. DNA for the CDR3: TGTGCCAGCAGTGAAGCGCGGCTGAGAACCCTCCACTTT. It codes for CASSEARLRTLHF.

The rearrangement uses TRBV15 and TRBJ1-2; D is perhaps TRBD1 (5 bases). Trimming took off 2 bases at V and 7 bases at J, with 14 bases between the two ends. CDR3 length: 14 residues. Looked up from germline, CDR1 is LNHNV and CDR2 is YYDKDF (reference sequence). In DNA form, the CDR3 reads TGTGCCACCAGCAGACCAGGGAGAGACGGTGGCTACACCTTC. Its protein is CATSRPGRDGGYTF.

This chain links TRBV2 with TRBJ1-6; D not resolved. Germline loops: CDR1 SNHLY, CDR2 FYNNEI. The length of the CDR3 is 13 residues. V shed 3 bases and J shed 11 bases, with 11 bases lying between them. CDR3 DNA: TGTGCCAGCAGTGAGGGTCTGGGGACACCCCTCCACTTT. Residues: CASSEGLGTPLHF.

This chain connects TRBV21-1 to TRBJ1-1. TRBV21-1 is a pseudogene. This CDR3 has 17 amino acids. The CDR3 here is CASSKAEGGTVGTEAFF. In DNA form, the CDR3 reads TGTGCCAGCAGCAAAGCTGAGGGAGGGACAGTAGGGACTGAAGCTTTCTTT.

The rearrangement links TRBV9 to TRBJ2-2; D is unclear. The CDR3 is 12 residues long. Between the trimmed V and J ends, which lost 1 base and 6 bases, there was a span of 4 bases. CDR1 is SGDLS and CDR2 is YYNGEE in the germline V gene. CDR3 sequence reads: CASSVFAGELFF. Written as DNA, the CDR3 is TGTGCCAGCAGCGTATTCGCCGGGGAGCTGTTTTTT.

This clone occurred a few times. The CDR3 here is CASSEALRGGGGNQPQHF. DNA of the CDR3: TGTGCCAGCAGTGAAGCGCTTCGGGGGGGCGGGGGCAATCAGCCCCAGCATTTT. The rearrangement joins TRBV6-1 to TRBJ1-5; D is possibly TRBD1 (6 bases). This CDR3 region has 18 residues. CDR1 MNHNS and CDR2 SASEGT come from the germline V gene. Deletions cut 0 bases from V and 2 bases from J, with 17 bases between.

This chain joins TRBV5-1 and TRBJ1-1, with 8 nucleotides matching TRBD1. The V and J ends lost 0 bases and 1 base, in that order; junction bases with no gene match: 5. CDR3 length: 16 amino acids. From germline, CDR1 is SGHRS and CDR2 YFSETQ. CDR3 region: CASSLVRGTGNTEAFF. In DNA, the CDR3 is TGCGCCAGCAGCTTGGTTCGCGGGACAGGGAACACTGAAGCTTTCTTT. The complete variable domain, with remaining parts taken from reference TRBV5-1 and TRBJ1-1, reads KAGVTQTPRYLIKTRGQQVTLSCSPISGHRSVSWYQQTPGQGLQFLFEYFSETQRNKGNFPGRFSGRQFSNSRSEMNVSTLELGDSALYLCASSLVRGTGNTEAFFGQGTRLTVV.

This chain joins TRBV4-1 and TRBJ1-2; 10 nucleotides line up with TRBD1. Germline V lookup: CDR1 MGHRA, CDR2 YSYEKL. The V and J ends lost 1 base and 4 bases, in that order; junction bases with no gene match: 6. This CDR3 is 16 amino acids long. CDR3 sequence (DNA): TGCGCCAGCAGCCAAGGGACAGGGGGGACAAGCTATGGCTACACCTTC. Protein sequence: CASSQGTGGTSYGYTF.

The chain carries TRBV7-9 and TRBJ1-1; TRBD1 matches at 12 bases. J was trimmed by 7 bases and V by 5 bases; bases with no gene match: 5. CDR3 size: 14 residues. CDR1 SEHNR and CDR2 FQNEAQ come from the germline V gene (reference sequence). CDR3 residues: CASSGTGGLDEAFF. The CDR3 DNA reads as TGTGCCAGCAGCGGGACAGGGGGCCTCGATGAAGCTTTCTTT.

The chain combines TRBV7-3 with TRBJ1-2; D is possibly TRBD1 (5 bases). The V and J ends lost 5 bases and 2 bases respectively, with 15 bases between them. This CDR3 contains 15 residues. Germline V lookup: CDR1 SGHTA, CDR2 FQGTGA. CDR3 protein: CASSRYRRCNYGYTF. CDR3 nucleotide sequence: TGTGCCAGCAGCCGCTACAGGCGATGCAACTATGGCTACACCTTC. Complete variable domain (other parts from reference TRBV7-3 and TRBJ1-2): GAGVSQTPSNKVTEKGKYVELRCDPISGHTALYWYRQSLGQGPEFLIYFQGTGAADDSGLPNDRFFAVRPEGSVSTLKIQRTERGDSAVYLCASSRYRRCNYGYTFGSGTRLTVV.

This clone has a single count. This chain links TRBV18 with TRBJ1-1; D gene uncertain. The CDR3 length is 15 residues. The ends were cut back, 0 bases at V and 2 bases at J, with 10 bases in the middle. Germline V gene data show CDR1 as KGHSH and CDR2 as LQKENI. The CDR3 loop is CASSPPYTSNTEAFF. CDR3 DNA: TGTGCCAGCTCACCACCGTACACAAGCAACACTGAAGCTTTCTTT.

This sequence joins TRBV28 and TRBJ1-3; no clear D. This CDR3 has 15 residues. Looked up from germline, CDR1 is MDHEN and CDR2 is SYDVKM. The V gene lost 6 bases and the J gene lost 3 bases, with 15 bases spanning the gap. As DNA, the CDR3 is TGTGCCAGCAGCCCAACAGCGTCCAATGGAAACACCATATATTTT. This translates into CASSPTASNGNTIYF.

The chain is built from TRBV19 and TRBJ2-1, with 14 positions matching TRBD2. The V gene end was trimmed by 7 bases and the J gene end by 8 bases; junction bases not matched to a gene: 7. CDR1 and CDR2 (germline): LNHDA, SQIVND (reference sequence). The CDR3 consists of 15 residues. In DNA, the CDR3 is TGTGCCAGTACCCCGGGACTAGCGGGAGTTCATGAGCAGTTCTTC. Protein: CASTPGLAGVHEQFF.

V is TRBV5-4 and J is TRBJ2-7, with a tentative D call TRBD1 (6 bases). CDR3 length: 12 amino acids. Germline CDR1 SGHNT, CDR2 YYREEE (reference sequence). The V end lost 4 bases, the J end lost 3 bases, and 8 bases lay between the germline ends. The CDR3 sequence: CASSRDNYEQYF. CDR3 DNA: TGTGCCAGCAGCCGGGACAACTACGAGCAGTACTTC.

This clone was seen just once. This chain links TRBV4-1 with TRBJ2-6; 7 positions match TRBD2. The CDR3 covers 16 residues. With 4 bases clipped from V and 0 bases from J, the junction kept 3 bases outside the gene matches. Looked up from germline, CDR1 is MGHRA and CDR2 is YSYEKL. This CDR3 reads CASSRSGGSGANVLTF. In DNA form, the CDR3 reads TGCGCCAGCAGCCGGTCGGGGGGCTCTGGGGCCAACGTCCTGACTTTC.

This chain uses TRBV2 with TRBJ1-5; weak D call: TRBD1 (6 bases). Trimming took 4 bases from V and 1 from J, leaving 11 bases between them. Germline V CDR1 and CDR2: SNHLY, FYNNEI. The CDR3 runs to 15 residues. CDR3 sequence reads: CASSAGTLSNQPQHF. CDR3 sequence (DNA): TGTGCCAGCAGTGCCGGGACATTGAGCAATCAGCCCCAGCATTTT.

This sequence joins TRBV7-3 and TRBJ2-7; D possibly uses TRBD1 or TRBD2 (5 bases each). V was clipped by 2 bases and J by 7 bases, with 12 bases between them. In germline, CDR1 is SGHTA, CDR2 FQGTGA. This CDR3 comprises 13 residues. The CDR3 sequence: CASSLSSGGEQYF. CDR3 bases: TGTGCCAGCAGCTTATCTTCTGGGGGTGAGCAGTACTTC.

The chain carries TRBV11-1 and TRBJ1-1, with D hard to call. In germline, CDR1 is SGHAT, CDR2 FQDESV (reference sequence). Trimming stripped 5 bases from V and 0 bases from J, with 13 bases between. The CDR3 covers 15 residues. CDR3 protein: CASSTSGPMNTEAFF. The DNA of the CDR3 is TGTGCCAGCAGCACCTCTGGACCGATGAACACTGAAGCTTTCTTT.

This clone was counted a single time. The chain combines TRBV9 with TRBJ2-1; maybe TRBD2 (6 bases). Trimming pared 4 bases from V and 0 bases from J, leaving 14 bases between. The CDR3 has 16 amino acids. CDR1 is SGDLS, CDR2 YYNGEE, per germline. The CDR3 nucleotides are TGTGCCAGCAGCTCGCGGGACGGGAGCTCCTACAATGAGCAGTTCTTC. It codes for CASSSRDGSSYNEQFF. The entire variable domain, with the rest obtained from reference TRBV9 and TRBJ2-1, is as follows: DSGVTQTPKHLITATGQRVTLRCSPRSGDLSVYWYQQSLDQGLQFLIQYYNGEERAKGNILERFSAQQFPDLHSELNLSSLELGDSALYFCASSSRDGSSYNEQFFGPGTRLTVL.

This chain uses TRBV7-9 with TRBJ1-2; D might be TRBD1 (6 bases). In germline, CDR1 is SEHNR, CDR2 FQNEAQ (reference sequence). The CDR3 is 12 amino acids. V was pared by 7 bases and J by 6 bases, with 12 bases between. The CDR3 spells CASTSDRDGYTF. For the CDR3, the DNA is TGTGCCAGCACCTCGGACAGAGATGGCTACACCTTC.

The chain recombines TRBV19 with TRBJ1-2, with D maybe TRBD1 (6 bases). Trimming left V 5 bases short and J 10 bases short, with 23 bases between. Germline V CDR1 and CDR2: LNHDA, SQIVND (reference sequence). CDR3 length equals 15 residues. The chain's CDR3 is CASSPSFDRKNPYTF. The CDR3 DNA is TGTGCCAGTAGTCCCTCCTTTGACAGGAAGAACCCCTACACCTTC.